This T cell receptor (beta chain) was retrieved from a study of T cell responses to AZD1222 COVID-19 vaccine. As regards this clone: Its antigen remains unidentified.

Measured with immunoSEQ multiplex PCR; TCRdb has only the in-frame clones, and not every one. The sample consists of under 100,000 clones, approximately 88% of them appearing once. Regarding the study as a whole: An increase in Spike-specific TCR breadth and depth was observed after two AZD1222 doses. Seropositive status at baseline applied to only six AZD1222 recipients. Clonal diversity may have been underestimated in mostly white British donors.

Here the sequenced sample was peripheral blood, taken on day 0 of AZD1222 vaccination. The clonotype was recovered from an adult in good health.

CDR3 residues: CASTTSGKDNEQFF. DNA of the CDR3: TGTGCCAGTACGACTAGCGGGAAGGACAATGAGCAGTTCTTC. The gene calls are TRBV19 and TRBJ2-1; 11 nucleotides agree with TRBD2. The germline gives CDR1 LNHDA, CDR2 SQIVND (reference sequence). V lost 7 bases and J lost 5; bases outside the gene matches: 4. The CDR3 runs 14 residues.